What follows are 26 T cell receptor beta chains derived from one specimen sequenced in a study of blood T cell repertoires in COVID-19. TCRdb keeps only in-frame clones here, not all; method: immunoSEQ multiplex PCR. Among around 290,000 clones listed, 86% were seen once. The sample consisted of peripheral blood. Every receptor here comes from a woman between 65 and 79 years old with COVID-19, enrolled during active disease.

This chain connects TRBV5-4 to TRBJ2-1; D gene uncertain. The CDR3 has 14 residues. CDR1 SGHNT and CDR2 YYREEE come from the germline V gene (reference sequence). V was clipped by 0 bases and J by 0 bases, with 4 bases between them. CDR3 nucleotide sequence: TGTGCCAGCAGCTTGGTACACTCCTACAATGAGCAGTTCTTC. Its translation is CASSLVHSYNEQFF. Based on the CDR3 plus reference TRBV5-4 and TRBJ2-1, the full variable domain is ETGVTQSPTHLIKTRGQQVTLRCSSQSGHNTVSWYQQALGQGPQFIFQYYREEENGRGNFPPRFSGLQFPNYSSELNVNALELDDSALYLCASSLVHSYNEQFFGPGTRLTVL.

The chain is built from TRBV27 and TRBJ2-2, with TRBD1 identical over 8 bases. The ends lost 5 bases at V and 7 bases at J; junction bases unmatched: 3. CDR1 MNHEY and CDR2 SMNVEV come from the germline V gene (reference sequence). There are 13 residues in the CDR3. CDR3 amino acids: CASSRQGIGELFF. Written as DNA, the CDR3 is TGTGCCAGCAGTCGACAGGGGATCGGGGAGCTGTTTTTT.

The table lists this clone with a count of one. This chain uses TRBV7-2 with TRBJ1-4; D gene uncertain. Germline V gene data show CDR1 as SGHTA and CDR2 as FQGNSA. Deletions cut 5 bases from V and 5 bases from J, with 15 bases between. CDR3 size: 15 residues. CDR3 sequence: CASSGEARSNEKLFF. CDR3 in DNA: TGTGCCAGCAGCGGAGAGGCGCGGTCGAATGAAAAACTGTTTTTT.

V is TRBV30 and J is TRBJ1-6, with 8 bases identical to TRBD1. CDR3 length: 17 amino acids. Germline CDR1 GTSNPN, CDR2 SVGIG (reference sequence). J lost 0 bases, V lost 1 base, and 5 bases had no gene match. The CDR3 coding sequence is TGTGCCTGGAGTGACCGGGACAGGAGCTCCTATAATTCACCCCTCCACTTT. The encoded protein is CAWSDRDRSSYNSPLHF.

This chain uses TRBV5-1 with TRBJ2-3, with 8 bases lining up with TRBD2. The CDR3 runs to 14 residues. CDR1 and CDR2 from the germline V gene are SGHRS and YFSETQ. After removal of 6 bases from V and 5 bases from J, the junction contained 8 bases not matched to a gene. The CDR3 bases are TGCGCCAGCACCTTAGCGGGGACCCAAGATACGCAGTATTTT. Translating gives CASTLAGTQDTQYF.

The genes are TRBV2 and TRBJ1-2, with unresolved D. Germline V lookup: CDR1 SNHLY, CDR2 FYNNEI. V lost 2 bases and J lost 4, with 14 bases in between. This CDR3 contains 15 residues. The CDR3 nucleotides are TGTGCCAGCAGTGAATCCGCGGAAACGCTCTATGGCTACACCTTC. It is translated as CASSESAETLYGYTF.

The chain recombines TRBV24-1 with TRBJ2-7, with 10 bases matching TRBD1. CDR3 length: 14 residues. The V and J ends lost 9 bases and 4 bases, in that order; junction bases with no gene match: 8. Germline V CDR1 and CDR2: KGHDR, SFDVKD. CDR3 protein: CATEGTGALYEQYF. The CDR3 nucleotides are TGTGCCACCGAAGGGACAGGGGCCCTGTACGAGCAGTACTTC.

This clone was detected only a few times. CDR3 sequence: CASIGQTNYGYTF. The CDR3 DNA reads TGTGCCAGCATTGGACAGACCAACTATGGCTACACCTTC. The chain couples TRBV2 to TRBJ1-2; tentative D call: TRBD1 (6 bases). The CDR3 has 13 amino acids. Germline values: CDR1 SNHLY, CDR2 FYNNEI. Trimming cost V 7 bases and J 2 bases, with 11 bases left between them.

The table lists this clone with a count of one. V usage is TRBV19 and J usage is TRBJ1-1; 9 nucleotides align to TRBD1. The ends lost 6 bases at V and 10 bases at J; junction bases unmatched: 18. The length of the CDR3 is 16 residues. Germline V CDR1 and CDR2: LNHDA, SQIVND (reference sequence). Written as DNA, the CDR3 is TGTGCCAGTAGCTCAAGTCCCGGGACAGGGACCCCCCCAGCTTTCTTT. Protein sequence: CASSSSPGTGTPPAFF.

The rearrangement uses TRBV18 and TRBJ2-5, with TRBD2 matching over 11 bases. This CDR3 spans 15 amino acids. V lost 6 bases to trimming and J lost 2 bases; unmatched junction nucleotides: 5. Germline V CDR1 and CDR2: KGHSH, LQKENI. The CDR3 here is CASSSGTSGQETQYF. The DNA of the CDR3 is TGTGCCAGCTCTTCCGGGACTAGCGGACAAGAGACCCAGTACTTC.

This clone was detected only a few times. The chain carries TRBV4-3 and TRBJ1-2, with no clear D. The CDR3 is 13 amino acids. Germline assignment: CDR1 LGHNA and CDR2 YSLEER. Deletions cut 4 bases from V and 8 bases from J, with 14 bases between. The CDR3 loop reads CASSPSWREGYTF. CDR3 sequence (DNA): TGCGCCAGCAGCCCCTCTTGGAGGGAGGGCTACACCTTC.

The chain is built from TRBV10-3 and TRBJ2-2; TRBD1 agrees at 10 bases. Per germline, CDR1 ENHRY and CDR2 SYGVKD. Trimming at V came to 10 bases and at J to 6 bases, leaving 8 bases not matched to a gene. CDR3 size: 14 residues. CDR3 sequence: CATHPGQGSGELFF. The CDR3 nucleotides read TGTGCCACCCACCCGGGACAGGGGTCCGGGGAGCTGTTTTTT.

V usage is TRBV9 and J usage is TRBJ1-4; the match to TRBD1 covers 7 bases. Germline V gene lookup returns CDR1 SGDLS and CDR2 YYNGEE. With 3 bases clipped from V and 8 bases from J, the junction kept 10 bases outside the gene matches. This CDR3 is built from 15 residues. The CDR3 region has the DNA TGTGCCAGCAGCGCCGGGGGACAGTCAGTAGAAAAACTGTTTTTT. Its protein is CASSAGGQSVEKLFF.

This sequence joins TRBV4-3 and TRBJ1-2; D gene ambiguous. The CDR3 length is 13 residues. Looked up from germline, CDR1 is LGHNA and CDR2 is YSLEER. Between the trimmed V and J ends, which lost 0 bases and 8 bases, there was a span of 10 bases. The DNA of the CDR3 is TGCGCCAGCAGCCAAGATGGAGGGAGAGGCTACACCTTC. As protein: CASSQDGGRGYTF.

This chain uses TRBV2 with TRBJ2-7, with a tentative D call TRBD1 (5 bases). The CDR3 length is 14 residues. Germline V gene data show CDR1 as SNHLY and CDR2 as FYNNEI. Trimming cost V 8 bases and J 3 bases, with 17 bases left between them. The DNA for the CDR3 is TGTGCCAGCCAGTTGGACACATTAGACTACGAGCAGTACTTC. Protein product: CASQLDTLDYEQYF.

V is TRBV30 and J is TRBJ1-6; D unresolved. The CDR3 consists of 13 residues. The V end lost 1 base, the J end lost 7 bases, and 8 bases lay between the germline ends. CDR1 is GTSNPN, CDR2 SVGIG, per germline (reference sequence). The CDR3 protein is CAWSEQTNSPLHF. The CDR3 DNA follows: TGTGCCTGGAGTGAACAGACGAATTCACCCCTCCACTTT.

The chain recombines TRBV28 with TRBJ2-1; 16 bases align to TRBD2. Germline V gives CDR1 MDHEN, CDR2 SYDVKM. After removal of 5 bases from V and 3 bases from J, the junction contained 13 bases not matched to a gene. This CDR3 has 20 amino acids. The DNA for the CDR3 is TGTGCCAGCAGTCCTCCGCCGGGACTAGCGGGGGGGCCGAACTACAATGAGCAGTTCTTC. It specifies CASSPPPGLAGGPNYNEQFF.

This clone was seen more than once but under ten times. The chain recombines TRBV6-2 or TRBV6-3 with TRBJ1-2; TRBD1 is a possible D gene (5 bases). There are 13 residues in the CDR3. The germline V gene encodes CDR1 MNHEY and CDR2 SVGEGT. Trimming removed 2 bases at V and 3 bases at J, with 7 bases between. As DNA, the CDR3 is TGTGCCAGCAGTTACGGCAGGGACTATGGCTACACCTTC. Encoded protein: CASSYGRDYGYTF.

CDR3 region: CATSGTTSYEQYF. The CDR3, as DNA: TGTGCCACCAGTGGGACTACCTCCTACGAGCAGTACTTC. The chain recombines TRBV24-1 with TRBJ2-7, with D possibly matching TRBD2 (6 bases). Trimming stripped 5 bases from V and 0 bases from J, with 7 bases between. CDR1 and CDR2 (germline): KGHDR, SFDVKD. This CDR3 spans 13 amino acids.

The chain has TRBV5-1 and TRBJ2-7; TRBD1 matches 11 bases. Germline CDR1 and CDR2: SGHRS and YFSETQ. The CDR3 contains 16 residues. Losses at the gene ends were 8 bases for V and 7 bases for J; bases not matched to a gene: 17. In DNA form, the CDR3 reads TGCGCCAGTCGAACAAATCCCGGGACAGGGGGTAAGGAGCAGTACTTC. Its protein is CASRTNPGTGGKEQYF.

The rearrangement links TRBV9 to TRBJ1-4; 9 nucleotides agree with TRBD1. After removal of 4 bases from V and 4 bases from J, the junction contained 5 bases not matched to a gene. Germline V CDR1 and CDR2: SGDLS, YYNGEE. The CDR3 sequence is 15 residues long. CDR3 bases: TGTGCCAGCAGCACACAGGGGGCGAGTAATGAAAAACTGTTTTTT. As protein: CASSTQGASNEKLFF. The full variable domain, rest sourced from reference TRBV9 and TRBJ1-4, is DSGVTQTPKHLITATGQRVTLRCSPRSGDLSVYWYQQSLDQGLQFLIQYYNGEERAKGNILERFSAQQFPDLHSELNLSSLELGDSALYFCASSTQGASNEKLFFGSGTQLSVL.

This CDR3 is CASSLGTVNTEAFF. CDR3 sequence (DNA): TGTGCCAGCAGCTTGGGGACAGTGAACACTGAAGCTTTCTTT. J is TRBJ1-1 and V is TRBV5-8, with TRBD1 as a possible D gene (6 bases). Germline values: CDR1 SGHTS, CDR2 YDEGEE. Trimming stripped 0 bases from V and 0 bases from J, with 6 bases between. CDR3 length: 14 amino acids. Supplemented by reference TRBV5-8 and TRBJ1-1, the full variable domain reads EAGVTQSPTHLIKTRGQQATLRCSPISGHTSVYWYQQALGLGLQFLLWYDEGEERNRGNFPPRFSGRQFPNYSSELNVNALELEDSALYLCASSLGTVNTEAFFGQGTRLTVV.

The chain joins TRBV7-8 to TRBJ2-5, with 9 bases matching TRBD2. V lost 5 bases and J lost 3; bases outside the gene matches: 10. There are 16 residues in the CDR3. Germline lookup yields CDR1 SGHVS and CDR2 FQNEAQ. CDR3 loop: CASSPRASGVEETQYF. In nucleotides, the CDR3 is TGTGCCAGCAGCCCACGGGCTAGCGGGGTGGAAGAGACCCAGTACTTC. Drawing the rest from reference TRBV7-8 and TRBJ2-5, the complete variable domain is GAGVSQSPRYKVAKRGQDVALRCDPISGHVSLFWYQQALGQGPEFLTYFQNEAQLDKSGLPSDRFFAERPEGSVSTLKIQRTQQEDSAVYLCASSPRASGVEETQYFGPGTRLLVL.

V gene TRBV3-1 (or the pseudogene TRBV3-2) combines with J gene TRBJ2-3; D may be TRBD1 (5 bases). Trimming shortened V by 0 bases and J by 2 bases, and 15 bases separated the two germline ends. This CDR3 comprises 17 residues. Per the germline V gene, CDR1 is LGHDT and CDR2 is YNNKEL (reference sequence). CDR3 sequence reads: CASSQEAPGRTTDTQYF. The CDR3 DNA reads as TGTGCCAGCAGCCAAGAGGCCCCAGGGCGAACCACAGATACGCAGTATTTT.

The chain is built from TRBV19 and TRBJ2-3, with 8 bases identical to TRBD1. This CDR3 contains 15 residues. Trimming removed 3 bases from V and 7 bases from J; junction bases left unmatched: 9. Germline V gives CDR1 LNHDA, CDR2 SQIVND (reference sequence). CDR3 sequence reads: CASSIGQGTSNTQYF. The CDR3, as DNA: TGTGCCAGTAGTATCGGACAGGGTACCAGTAATACGCAGTATTTT.

This clone came up once. This rearrangement joins TRBV3-1 (or the pseudogene TRBV3-2) to TRBJ1-2; no clear D gene. The V and J ends lost 4 bases and 6 bases respectively, with 15 bases between them. The CDR3 totals 14 residues. The V gene's germline CDR1 is LGHDT and CDR2 YNNKEL (reference sequence). CDR3 amino acids: CASSPRWGENGYTF. The CDR3 DNA is TGTGCCAGCAGCCCCCGGTGGGGAGAGAATGGCTACACCTTC.